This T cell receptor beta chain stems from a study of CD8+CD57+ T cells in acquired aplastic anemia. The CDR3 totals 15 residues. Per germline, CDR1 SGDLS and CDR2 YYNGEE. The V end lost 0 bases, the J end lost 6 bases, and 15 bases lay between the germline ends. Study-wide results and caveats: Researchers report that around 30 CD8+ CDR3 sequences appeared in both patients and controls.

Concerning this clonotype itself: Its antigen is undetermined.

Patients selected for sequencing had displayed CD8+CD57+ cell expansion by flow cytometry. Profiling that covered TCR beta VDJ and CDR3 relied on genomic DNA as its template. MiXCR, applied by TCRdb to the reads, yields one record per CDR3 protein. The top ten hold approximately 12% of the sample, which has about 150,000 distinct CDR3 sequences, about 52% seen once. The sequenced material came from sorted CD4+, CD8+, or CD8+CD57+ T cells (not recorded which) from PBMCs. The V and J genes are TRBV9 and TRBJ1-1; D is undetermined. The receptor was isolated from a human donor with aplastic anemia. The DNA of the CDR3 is TGTGCCAGCAGCGTAGCCACAGAGGCCTCGGCTGAAGCTTTCTTT. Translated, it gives CASSVATEASAEAFF.